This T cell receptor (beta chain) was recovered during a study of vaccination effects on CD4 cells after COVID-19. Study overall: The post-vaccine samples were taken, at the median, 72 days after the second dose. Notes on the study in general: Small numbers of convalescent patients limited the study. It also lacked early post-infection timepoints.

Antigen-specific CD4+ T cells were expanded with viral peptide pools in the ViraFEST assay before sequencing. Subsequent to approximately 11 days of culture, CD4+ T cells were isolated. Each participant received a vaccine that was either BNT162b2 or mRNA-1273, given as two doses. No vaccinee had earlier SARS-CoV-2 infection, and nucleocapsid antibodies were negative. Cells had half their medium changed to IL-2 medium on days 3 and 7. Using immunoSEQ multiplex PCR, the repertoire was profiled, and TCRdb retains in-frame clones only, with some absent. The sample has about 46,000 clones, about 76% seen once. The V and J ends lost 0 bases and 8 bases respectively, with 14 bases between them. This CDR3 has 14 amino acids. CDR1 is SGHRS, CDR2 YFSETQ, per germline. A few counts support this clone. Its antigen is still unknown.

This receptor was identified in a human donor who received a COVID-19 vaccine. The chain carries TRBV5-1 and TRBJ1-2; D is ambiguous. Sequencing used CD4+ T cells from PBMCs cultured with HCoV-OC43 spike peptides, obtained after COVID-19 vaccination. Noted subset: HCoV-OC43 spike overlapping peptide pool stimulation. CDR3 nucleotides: TGCGCCAGCAGCTTGGATAGGGTGGCGGACGGCTACACCTTC. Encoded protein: CASSLDRVADGYTF.